This T cell receptor (beta chain) originates from a study of T cell responses to AZD1222 COVID-19 vaccine. Study summary: Second-dose intervals of approximately 4 or approximately 12 weeks were pooled. The study's findings and limits: Baseline serostatus was positive in only six or seven AZD1222 recipients. Clonal diversity was possibly underestimated; the donors were predominantly white British and more often female. The breadth and depth of Spike-specific TCRs increased once two AZD1222 doses had been given.

The V end was cut by 4 bases, the J end by 4 bases, with 14 bases between. The CDR3 has 14 residues. Germline CDR1 reads SGHRS; CDR2 reads YFSETQ. With respect to this clone: The antigen remains undetermined.

Clones were sequenced by immunoSEQ multiplex PCR, and TCRdb holds only the in-frame ones, with some missing. The sample lists approximately 150,000 clones; around nine tenths were seen once. The chain links TRBV5-1 to TRBJ2-5; tentatively, D is TRBD2 (6 bases). This receptor was identified in an adult in good health. The sequencing used peripheral blood, collected on day 0 of AZD1222 vaccination. CDR3: CASSPEDGGETQYF. The DNA for the CDR3 is TGCGCCAGCAGCCCGGAGGACGGGGGAGAGACCCAGTACTTC.